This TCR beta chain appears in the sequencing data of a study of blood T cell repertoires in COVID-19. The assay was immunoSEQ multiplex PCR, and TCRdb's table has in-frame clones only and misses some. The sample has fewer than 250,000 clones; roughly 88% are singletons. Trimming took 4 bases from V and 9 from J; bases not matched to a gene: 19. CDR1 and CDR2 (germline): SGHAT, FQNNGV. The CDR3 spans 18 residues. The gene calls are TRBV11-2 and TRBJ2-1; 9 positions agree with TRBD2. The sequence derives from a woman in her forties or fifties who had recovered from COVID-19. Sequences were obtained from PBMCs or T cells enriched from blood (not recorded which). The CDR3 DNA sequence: TGTGCCAGCAGCTCCTGGGGCAGCGGGGGGACCCGGAGGAGTGAGCAGTTCTTC. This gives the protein CASSSWGSGGTRRSEQFF.